The 5 T cell receptor beta chains in this list originate from one sample, sequenced in a study of CD4 T cells in relation to SARS-CoV-2 and coronaviruses. Clones were sequenced by immunoSEQ multiplex PCR, and TCRdb holds only the in-frame ones, with some missing. In the table there are tens of thousands of clones, approximately 85% of which are singletons. Specimen: memory CD4+ T cells from PBMCs. Source of these receptors: an adult with COVID-19.

This clone has a handful of counts. The J gene is TRBJ2-1, the V gene TRBV3-1 (or the pseudogene TRBV3-2), with 9 bases lining up with TRBD2. V lost 5 bases to trimming and J lost 5 bases; unmatched junction nucleotides: 13. Germline V lookup: CDR1 LGHDT, CDR2 YNNKEL (reference sequence). The CDR3 contains 17 residues. This CDR3 reads CASSLGSGSSLDNEQFF. The CDR3 bases are TGTGCCAGCAGCTTAGGTAGCGGGAGCTCCCTTGACAATGAGCAGTTCTTC.

On this clone itself: One end of the junction is discordant with germline, which a read error may explain. The chain is built from TRBV9 and TRBJ2-1; no clear D gene. The CDR3 length is 13 residues. The germline CDR1 and CDR2 sequences are SGDLS and YYNGEE. The CDR3 sequence is CASSVDSKRTMIF. The CDR3 DNA follows: TGTGCCAGCAGCGTAGATTCCAAGCGAACCATGATCTTC.

V usage is TRBV18 and J usage is TRBJ2-1; TRBD2 matches at 7 bases. CDR1 and CDR2 (germline): KGHSH, LQKENI. The CDR3 covers 16 residues. Trimming removed 1 base from V and 0 bases from J; junction bases left unmatched: 3. The CDR3 reads CASSPLGGSSYNEQFF. CDR3 in DNA: TGTGCCAGCTCACCACTAGGCGGGAGCTCCTACAATGAGCAGTTCTTC.

This chain joins TRBV11-2 and TRBJ2-3, with 7 bases matching TRBD2. The CDR3 consists of 14 residues. Trimming at V came to 5 bases and at J to 10 bases, leaving 12 bases not matched to a gene. Germline V gives CDR1 SGHAT, CDR2 FQNNGV. CDR3 nucleotide sequence: TGTGCCAGCAGCGCCCACCGGGGGAGGGTTGCGCAGTATTTT. It codes for CASSAHRGRVAQYF.

This clone was seen a few times. The chain employs TRBV12-3 or TRBV12-4 and TRBJ1-5; D unresolved. CDR3 length equals 12 residues. V dropped 6 bases and J dropped 11 bases, with 14 bases sitting between them. The CDR3 sequence: CASSQQTGTQHF. CDR3 nucleotide sequence: TGTGCCAGCAGCCAACAAACCGGGACCCAGCATTTT.